This is a list of T cell receptor beta chains from one sample in a study of cytomegalovirus exposure and HLA in healthy donors. Some clones are missing from TCRdb's copy, which holds only in-frame ones; the method was immunoSEQ multiplex PCR. The repertoire holds about 140,000 clones, more than 75% seen once, with 3.5% to 4% in the top ten. Sample: PBMCs. The receptors were sampled from a man younger than 35 in good health and CMV-seronegative. The CDR3 runs from the conserved cysteine through the conserved F or W. Fields, in order: D gene, V gene, J gene, clone size, CDR3 protein, CDR3 DNA. D genes are given only for firm matches. Rows may omit the clone size; those that give it use once, few, many or a size class.

TRBD2	TRBV7-9	TRBJ2-1	.	CASSLAAGGPYNEQFF	TGTGCCAGCAGCTTAGCCGCGGGAGGGCCGTACAATGAGCAGTTCTTC
TRBD1	TRBV7-2	TRBJ2-5	.	CASRPTGSETQYF	TGTGCCAGCAGGCCGACAGGGTCAGAGACCCAGTACTTC
.	TRBV18	TRBJ2-6	.	CASSPGQPGTNVLTF	TGTGCCAGCTCACCAGGTCAACCCGGGACAAACGTCCTGACTTTC
.	TRBV27	TRBJ2-3	once	CASSLLGGRGSDTQYF	TGTGCCAGCAGTTTATTAGGAGGCCGCGGCTCAGATACGCAGTATTTT
TRBD2	TRBV29-1	TRBJ2-3	.	CSVEKSSGGADTQYF	TGCAGCGTTGAGAAGAGTAGCGGGGGGGCAGATACGCAGTATTTT
TRBD2	TRBV6-5	TRBJ2-3	.	CASSPGGSTDTQYF	TGTGCCAGCAGCCCCGGGGGGAGCACAGATACGCAGTATTTT
TRBD2	TRBV29-1	TRBJ2-7	.	CSVEKAGVSYEQYF	TGCAGCGTTGAAAAAGCGGGGGTCTCCTACGAGCAGTACTTC
TRBD2	TRBV29-1	TRBJ2-4	.	CSVIGGVGNIQYF	TGCAGCGTTATCGGGGGGGTTGGGAACATTCAGTACTTC
TRBD1	TRBV6-1	TRBJ1-1	few	CASTWTGVNTEAFF	TGTGCCAGCACCTGGACAGGGGTGAACACTGAAGCTTTCTTT
.	TRBV29-1	TRBJ2-1	.	CSVVTGEQFF	TGCAGCGTTGTGACGGGTGAGCAGTTCTTC
.	TRBV30	TRBJ2-6	.	CAWSVRLFGANVLTF	TGTGCCTGGAGTGTACGGTTATTTGGGGCCAACGTCCTGACTTTC
.	TRBV6-5	TRBJ2-5	.	CASSEGGTKETQYF	TGTGCCAGCAGTGAAGGGGGAACGAAAGAGACCCAGTACTTC
TRBD2	TRBV7-2	TRBJ2-7	.	CASSLGTSGRIGYEQYF	TGTGCCAGCAGCTTAGGGACTAGCGGGAGGATAGGCTACGAGCAGTACTTC
.	TRBV5-8	TRBJ1-2	few	CASSFNQDGYTF	TGTGCCAGCAGCTTCAATCAGGATGGCTACACCTTC
.	TRBV7-9	TRBJ2-7	once	CASSSLDSPPYEQYF	TGTGCCAGCAGCTCCCTGGACAGCCCCCCCTACGAGCAGTACTTC
TRBD1	TRBV2	TRBJ1-1	once	CASRSGQPNTEAFF	TGTGCCAGCAGGTCGGGACAGCCGAACACTGAAGCTTTCTTT
TRBD1	TRBV10-3	TRBJ2-3	.	CAISEPGQITDTQYF	TGTGCCATCAGTGAGCCGGGACAGATCACAGATACGCAGTATTTT
.	TRBV11-2	TRBJ2-7	once	CASSLESGQYEQYF	TGTGCCAGCAGCTTGGAATCCGGACAATACGAGCAGTACTTC
TRBD2	TRBV5-4	TRBJ2-3	.	CASSSHRAGGGNTQYF	TGTGCCAGCAGCTCCCACCGGGCGGGAGGTGGAAATACGCAGTATTTT
TRBD1	TRBV11-2	TRBJ2-3	.	CASSTTGGWATDTQYF	TGTGCCAGCAGCACCACAGGGGGTTGGGCCACAGATACGCAGTATTTT
TRBD1	TRBV13	TRBJ2-7	.	CASSYGQGYEQYF	TGTGCCAGCAGCTACGGACAGGGCTACGAGCAGTACTTC
TRBD1	TRBV27	TRBJ2-5	.	CASSGRTGRETQYF	TGTGCCAGCAGTGGCCGGACAGGGCGGGAGACCCAGTACTTC